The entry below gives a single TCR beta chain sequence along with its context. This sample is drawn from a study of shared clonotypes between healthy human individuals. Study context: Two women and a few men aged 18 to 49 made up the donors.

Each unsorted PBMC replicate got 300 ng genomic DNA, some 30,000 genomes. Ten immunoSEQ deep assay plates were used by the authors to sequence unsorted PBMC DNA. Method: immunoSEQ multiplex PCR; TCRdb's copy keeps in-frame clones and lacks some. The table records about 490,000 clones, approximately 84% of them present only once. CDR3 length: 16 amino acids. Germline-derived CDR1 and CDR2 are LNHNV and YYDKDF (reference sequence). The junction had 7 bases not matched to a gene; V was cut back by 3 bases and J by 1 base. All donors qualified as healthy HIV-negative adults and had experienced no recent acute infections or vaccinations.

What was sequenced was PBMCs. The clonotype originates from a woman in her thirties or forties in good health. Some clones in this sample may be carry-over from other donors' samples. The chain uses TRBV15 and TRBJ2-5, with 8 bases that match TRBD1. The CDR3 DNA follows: TGTGCCACCAGCAGGGGTCGGGACAGGATCCAAGAGACCCAGTACTTC. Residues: CATSRGRDRIQETQYF.